This TCR beta chain was identified in a study of cytomegalovirus exposure and HLA in healthy donors. Whole-study findings and limits: A later analysis found common viral pathogens apparently linked to several of the most significant clusters. In a later analysis, specific HLA alleles were associated with around 17,000 TCR beta sequences at a 0.05 false discovery rate.

As for the donors, each was a healthy bone marrow donor. Regarding this clone: Its matching antigen is unknown.

The V gene's germline CDR1 is MNHEY and CDR2 SMNVEV (reference sequence). The CDR3 consists of 14 residues. The V gene end was trimmed by 5 bases and the J gene end by 4 bases; junction bases not matched to a gene: 8. PCR amplification relied on 60 Vbeta primers (plus 13 Jbeta primers). Per the original data handling: Counted up in a later analysis, unique TCR beta chains came to about 83 million, with around 11 million shared. Sequenced by immunoSEQ multiplex PCR; TCRdb stores in-frame clones only, minus some. V, J and clone size derive from that table, while D and trimming were established from the DNA sequence. The sample has around 150,000 clones; about 80% are singletons.

This receptor was taken from a woman in her thirties or forties in good health and CMV-seronegative. The chain couples TRBV27 to TRBJ2-7, with TRBD1 matching over 7 bases. The sequenced material came from PBMCs. This CDR3 is CASSISGTAYEQYF. The DNA for the CDR3 is TGTGCCAGCAGTATTTCCGGGACAGCTTACGAGCAGTACTTC.